Each of the 24 T cell receptor beta chains below was sequenced from the same sample in a study of T-cell memory formation after mild COVID-19. TCRdb independently ran MiXCR on the 5' RACE reads; one entry per CDR3 protein. The repertoire holds hundreds of thousands of distinct CDR3 sequences, with around 13% as singletons. The sequenced sample was PBMCs or a T cell subset sorted from them (not recorded which). Receptor source: a man aged 18 to 30 who had mild COVID-19 (a few samples of this study predate the infection). Cell type and time point are not known.

This clonotype has just a few counts. This chain uses TRBV14 with TRBJ2-1; D is uncertain. Per germline, CDR1 SGHDN and CDR2 FVKESK. CDR3 length: 16 amino acids. V dropped 4 bases and J dropped 0 bases, with 13 bases sitting between them. The DNA for the CDR3 is TGTGCCAGCAGCCCCCAGGCGTCGGGCTCCTACAATGAGCAGTTCTTC. Translating it yields CASSPQASGSYNEQFF.

There are many counts of this clonotype. The chain employs TRBV6-5 and TRBJ2-1; 8 positions agree with TRBD1. The CDR3 contains 13 residues. With V trimmed by 5 bases and J by 9 bases, 6 bases remained unmatched. Germline V lookup: CDR1 MNHEY, CDR2 SVGAGI. CDR3 region: CASSRQGRGEQFF. In DNA, the CDR3 is TGTGCCAGCAGTAGACAGGGGCGGGGTGAGCAGTTCTTC.

The chain employs TRBV19 and TRBJ1-2; weak D call: TRBD1 (5 bases). Trimming removed 5 bases at V and 6 bases at J, with 10 bases between. Germline lookup yields CDR1 LNHDA and CDR2 SQIVND (reference sequence). The CDR3 spans 12 residues. Here the CDR3 reads CASSLGPNGYTF. The CDR3 DNA is TGTGCCAGTAGTCTGGGACCGAATGGCTACACCTTC.

This clonotype turned up a few times. The chain recombines TRBV7-6 with TRBJ2-2; D is unresolved. This CDR3 is 12 amino acids long. V shed 6 bases and J shed 6 bases, with 8 bases lying between them. Germline values: CDR1 SGHVS, CDR2 FNYEAQ. This chain's CDR3 is CASRGMAGELFF. The CDR3 DNA follows: TGTGCCAGCAGGGGCATGGCCGGGGAGCTGTTTTTT.

This clonotype occurred a few times. CDR3 sequence reads: CASSLEGTGFLGDGYTF. In DNA form, the CDR3 reads TGCGCCAGCAGCTTGGAGGGGACAGGGTTCCTCGGGGATGGCTACACCTTC. The chain joins TRBV5-1 to TRBJ1-2; 9 positions agree with TRBD1. Germline V gene data show CDR1 as SGHRS and CDR2 as YFSETQ. The ends lost 0 bases at V and 6 bases at J; junction bases unmatched: 12. The CDR3 sequence is 17 residues long.

With regard to this clonotype: Possible read error: a much larger clone is one base away. V gene TRBV20-1 combines with J gene TRBJ1-1; 11 bases fit TRBD1. The V segment lost 4 bases and the J segment 3 bases; nucleotides outside the gene matches: 4. Germline lookup yields CDR1 DFQATT and CDR2 SNEGSKA (reference sequence). CDR3 size: 14 residues. The CDR3 DNA is TGCAGTGCTAAGGGGACAGGGGGGGACACTGAAGCTTTCTTT. Protein sequence: CSAKGTGGDTEAFF.

The J gene is TRBJ2-3, the V gene TRBV27; D may correspond to TRBD1 or TRBD2 (5 bases each). From germline, CDR1 is MNHEY and CDR2 SMNVEV (reference sequence). The CDR3 contains 15 residues. The V and J ends lost 5 bases and 1 base respectively, with 13 bases between them. CDR3 DNA: TGTGCCAGCAGTCGGCGTGGGGGTGGCACAGATACGCAGTATTTT. It encodes CASSRRGGGTDTQYF.

This chain connects TRBV7-9 to TRBJ2-3; possible D gene TRBD1, 6 bases. CDR1 SEHNR and CDR2 FQNEAQ come from the germline V gene (reference sequence). There are 15 residues in the CDR3. Trimming removed 5 bases at V and 6 bases at J, with 18 bases between. CDR3 DNA: TGTGCCAGCAGCAAACCAGGGGCCTTAGTGGATACGCAGTATTTT. Amino acid sequence: CASSKPGALVDTQYF.

The V gene is TRBV5-1, the J gene TRBJ1-6; TRBD1 matches 7 bases. Trimming cost V 4 bases and J 5 bases; bases outside gene matches: 3. CDR1 SGHRS and CDR2 YFSETQ come from the germline V gene. CDR3 size: 14 residues. The CDR3 DNA follows: TGCGCCAGCAGCGTTACAGGGGATAATTCACCCCTCCACTTT. Translated, it gives CASSVTGDNSPLHF.

The V call is TRBV5-1, the J call TRBJ2-5, with a tentative D call TRBD2 (6 bases). V was pared by 4 bases and J by 2 bases, with 12 bases between. This CDR3 is built from 14 residues. Germline assignment: CDR1 SGHRS and CDR2 YFSETQ. DNA for the CDR3: TGCGCCAGCAGCCACTCCGGGACTCAAGAGACCCAGTACTTC. This codes for CASSHSGTQETQYF.

This clonotype was seen more than once but under ten times. The CDR3 protein is CASSVTPGGHTGELFF. Written as DNA, the CDR3 is TGCGCCAGCAGCGTTACCCCGGGGGGACACACCGGGGAGCTGTTTTTT. The rearrangement links TRBV5-1 to TRBJ2-2, with 7 nucleotides matching TRBD2. This CDR3 is 16 amino acids long. The germline V gene encodes CDR1 SGHRS and CDR2 YFSETQ. With V trimmed by 4 bases and J by 3 bases, 9 bases remained unmatched.

This clonotype has ten or more counts. CDR3 sequence: CASSFRHGKLNTQYF. CDR3 bases: TGTGCCAGCAGCTTCAGACACGGGAAGTTGAATACGCAGTATTTT. The genes are TRBV7-9 and TRBJ2-3; D may be TRBD2 (5 bases). Trimming removed 3 bases at V and 7 bases at J, with 17 bases between. Germline-derived CDR1 and CDR2 are SEHNR and FQNEAQ (reference sequence). The CDR3 has 15 residues. The complete variable domain, with remaining parts taken from reference TRBV7-9 and TRBJ2-3, reads DTGVSQNPRHKITKRGQNVTFRCDPISEHNRLYWYRQTLGQGPEFLTYFQNEAQLEKSRLLSDRFSAERPKGSFSTLEIQRTEQGDSAMYLCASSFRHGKLNTQYFGPGTRLTVL.

The table lists this clonotype with a few counts. This chain joins TRBV20-1 and TRBJ1-5; a weak D match, TRBD1 (5 bases). This CDR3 has 15 amino acids. Trimming left V 2 bases short and J 3 bases short, with 14 bases between. Germline V gives CDR1 DFQATT, CDR2 SNEGSKA (reference sequence). The CDR3 loop is CSARPAGGVNQPQHF. In DNA, the CDR3 is TGCAGTGCTAGACCTGCGGGAGGGGTCAATCAGCCCCAGCATTTT.

In this sample, this clonotype turned up a few times. The chain employs TRBV6-5 and TRBJ1-1; D call uncertain. Germline CDR1 and CDR2: MNHEY and SVGAGI. The CDR3 length is 13 residues. V lost 0 bases to trimming and J lost 3 bases, with 5 bases between them. CDR3 sequence (DNA): TGTGCCAGCAGTTACTCACGGGACACTGAAGCTTTCTTT. Translating gives CASSYSRDTEAFF.

This clonotype was recorded at least ten times. This sequence joins TRBV6-6 and TRBJ1-5; no clear D. Germline assignment: CDR1 MNHNY and CDR2 SVGAGI (reference sequence). The CDR3 has 12 residues. The CDR3 region is CGAAVGGQPQHF. Written as DNA, the CDR3 is TGTGGGGCCGCGGTGGGAGGTCAGCCCCAGCATTTT.

J is TRBJ2-1 and V is TRBV19; D is tentatively TRBD1 or TRBD2 (7 bases each). V was clipped by 7 bases and J by 7 bases, with 17 bases between them. Per the germline V gene, CDR1 is LNHDA and CDR2 is SQIVND (reference sequence). This CDR3 is 14 amino acids long. CDR3 loop: CASTLQGGENEQFF. The CDR3 DNA reads as TGTGCCAGTACCCTTCAGGGGGGGGAAAATGAGCAGTTCTTC.

The CDR3 is CASSSQGEGYTF. The CDR3 coding sequence is TGTGCCAGCAGTTCCCAAGGGGAAGGCTACACCTTC. This chain uses TRBV12-3 or TRBV12-4 with TRBJ1-2; D might be TRBD1 (5 bases). V lost 4 bases and J 8 bases, leaving 11 bases between the germline ends. The CDR3 totals 12 residues.

The chain couples TRBV7-2 to TRBJ1-4; TRBD1 matches at 7 bases. From germline, CDR1 is SGHTA and CDR2 FQGNSA. V shed 10 bases and J 8 bases; nucleotides not matched to a gene: 10. There are 13 residues in the CDR3. This CDR3 is CATGGGAGEKLFF. The CDR3, as DNA: TGTGCCACTGGAGGGGGCGCTGGCGAAAAACTGTTTTTT.

Notes on this clonotype: Relative to the germline gene, one junction end is altered; a read error may explain this. The genes are TRBV7-7 and TRBJ2-1, with no clear D. From germline, CDR1 is SSHAT and CDR2 FNYEAQ (reference sequence). CDR3 length equals 15 residues. CDR3: CASSPLGSDDNEQFF. CDR3 DNA sequence: TGTGCTAGCAGCCCCTTAGGATCCGACGACAATGAGCAGTTCTTC.

This clonotype was found many times. CDR3 DNA: TGTGCCAGCAGTTCACCCAGGGATAGCACCGGGGAGCTGTTTTTT. Translation gives CASSSPRDSTGELFF. The chain employs TRBV6-5 and TRBJ2-2, with a weak D call TRBD1 (5 bases). Germline V gene data show CDR1 as MNHEY and CDR2 as SVGAGI. This CDR3 has 15 residues. V was clipped by 4 bases and J by 4 bases, with 13 bases between them.

The table lists this clonotype with a few counts. The chain is built from TRBV14 and TRBJ2-1; D remains ambiguous. V was cut by 0 bases and J by 4 bases, with 13 bases left in between. The CDR3 has 16 amino acids. Germline V gene sequence: CDR1 SGHDN, CDR2 FVKESK. CDR3 loop: CASSQEGFPPYNEQFF. CDR3 DNA: TGTGCCAGCAGCCAAGAGGGCTTCCCACCGTACAATGAGCAGTTCTTC. The full variable domain, with the rest looked up from reference TRBV14 and TRBJ2-1, is EAGVTQFPSHSVIEKGQTVTLRCDPISGHDNLYWYRRVMGKEIKFLLHFVKESKQDESGMPNNRFLAERTGGTYSTLKVQPAELEDSGVYFCASSQEGFPPYNEQFFGPGTRLTVL.

V gene TRBV2 combines with J gene TRBJ2-7; D is possibly TRBD1 or TRBD2 (5 bases each). Germline lookup yields CDR1 SNHLY and CDR2 FYNNEI. Trimming took 9 bases from V and 1 from J, leaving 16 bases between them. CDR3 length equals 14 residues. CDR3 nucleotides: TGTGCCAGGAGGAGGTTGGGGGTTTCCTACGAGCAGTACGTC. This translates into CARRRLGVSYEQYV.

The chain links TRBV18 to TRBJ2-5, with D hard to call. Germline V lookup: CDR1 KGHSH, CDR2 LQKENI. The CDR3 is made up of 14 amino acids. V lost 5 bases, J lost 1 base, and 11 bases lay in between. The CDR3 DNA is TGTGCCAGCTCAACTTTTCTAAGCCAAGAGACCCAGTACTTC. Protein product: CASSTFLSQETQYF.

In this sample, this clonotype turned up once. The CDR3 DNA follows: TGTGCCAGCAGACCTACAGGGACTGGGGCCAACGTCCTGACTTTC. Its protein product is CASRPTGTGANVLTF. V gene TRBV12-3 or TRBV12-4 combines with J gene TRBJ2-6; maybe TRBD1 (6 bases). The CDR3 is made up of 15 amino acids. Trimming removed 6 bases at V and 2 bases at J, with 11 bases between.